This T cell receptor (beta chain) was recovered during a study of Graves' ophthalmopathy and Graves' hyperthyroidism. CDR3 regions of TCR beta were amplified from RNA transcripts. HTBI primers primed a first-round RT-PCR, and a second-round multiplex PCR followed. TCRdb fed the multiplex PCR reads into MiXCR, producing one record per CDR3 protein. The table shows around 1.1 million distinct CDR3 sequences, with less than 45% occurring only once. V was clipped by 2 bases and J by 3 bases, with 11 bases between them. The CDR3 is 14 amino acids. Per the germline V gene, CDR1 is SQVTM and CDR2 is ANQGSEA.

The sequence was obtained from an adult man with Graves' hyperthyroidism. Sequenced: peripheral blood or thyroid tissue (not recorded which). The chain employs TRBV29-1 and TRBJ2-1; TRBD1 is a possible D gene (5 bases). CDR3 protein: CSVERTGNYNEQFF. The CDR3 region has the DNA TGCAGCGTTGAACGAACAGGAAACTACAATGAGCAGTTCTTC.